This TCR beta chain is drawn from a study of OX40 agonist ivuxolimab in advanced cancers. Germline CDR1 and CDR2: MDHEN and SYDVKM. The CDR3 is made up of 11 amino acids. Trimming removed 2 bases from V and 8 bases from J, with 6 bases in between. Libraries were prepared by immunoSEQ multiplex PCR; TCRdb keeps only in-frame clonotypes and omits some of them. This sample yields about 74,000 clones, of which roughly 84% are seen a single time; under 2% belongs to the top ten. The specimen was CD4+ or CD8+ T cells sorted from blood, collected in a trial of the OX40 agonist ivuxolimab. The receptor was isolated from an adult with an advanced solid tumor such as melanoma, head and neck, liver or kidney cancer. This sequence joins TRBV28 and TRBJ1-2; no reliable D call. The CDR3 DNA reads TGTGCCAGCAGTTTAGGCGGAGGCTACACCTTC. This gives the protein CASSLGGGYTF.